This paragraph reports one T cell receptor beta chain. As yet, its antigen is unknown. This CDR3 spans 16 amino acids. V shed 8 bases and J 4 bases; nucleotides not matched to a gene: 16. This record comes from a study of cytomegalovirus exposure and HLA in healthy donors. Findings and caveats of the study: CMV serostatus alone was available as immune exposure information. A later analysis linked around 15,000 TCR beta sequences to HLA alleles at 0.05 false discovery rate. One variant, a missense change in DCLRE1C, was linked in a later analysis to TCR beta V- and J-gene trimming. The authors later found HLA-associated TCR beta chains more clonally expanded than equally common others.

PCR amplification relied on 60 Vbeta primers (plus 13 Jbeta primers). Sequencing used immunoSEQ multiplex PCR; TCRdb keeps in-frame clones, though not all of them. The sample records approximately 150,000 clones, approximately 84% being singletons. Sequencing input: PBMCs. The receptor's source is a woman aged 40 to 50 in good health and CMV-seronegative. The rearrangement uses TRBV5-3 and TRBJ1-1; the match to TRBD1 covers 8 bases. TRBV5-3 is an open reading frame whose function is uncertain. CDR3 region: CASRAGAGGEGTEAFF. The CDR3 nucleotides are TGTGCCAGTAGGGCGGGGGCAGGGGGCGAGGGCACTGAAGCTTTCTTT.